The clone carrying this TCR beta chain showed up many times. Its specificity is not known. UMIs were added to TCR cDNA along with a universal primer site when it was made by 5'RACE template switching. Via MiXCR, TCRdb re-called the 5' RACE reads, giving one row per CDR3 protein. The sample gives a few hundred thousand distinct CDR3 sequences, 3.5% to 4.5% of which show up once; approximately 20% is in the top ten. This specimen belongs to a study of T cells after yellow fever vaccination. Overall study context: Researchers used SMART-Seq v4 Ultra Low Input to prepare fractions that had low cell numbers.

The CDR3 is 14 amino acids. Trimming stripped 0 bases from V and 1 base from J, with 5 bases between. Study-wide findings and caveats: Although the secondary response was weaker, it peaked faster, at day 5 versus 15. Reappearance after the booster was seen for most primary-vaccination clones, at roughly 96% CD4 and 88% CD8.

The sequence was collected from a man aged 18-30 years who received the YFV17D yellow fever vaccine. The V gene is TRBV12-3 or TRBV12-4, the J gene TRBJ2-3, with D uncertain. Sample: PBMCs, taken 15 days after the yellow fever booster vaccination. CDR3 DNA sequence: TGTGCCAGCAGTTTAGCACAGCGCACAGATACGCAGTATTTT. As protein: CASSLAQRTDTQYF.